These 24 T cell receptor beta chains originate from one sample sequenced in a study of shared clonotypes between healthy human individuals. The naive CD8 population came from CD45RO-negative cells selected for CCR7, without terminally differentiated effector memory CD45RA+ cells. The repertoire was sequenced with immunoSEQ multiplex PCR; TCRdb's copy has only in-frame clones and lacks some. Among about 2 million clones listed, roughly 94% were seen once. Source material: naive CD8+ T cells sorted from blood. The receptor set was obtained from a man aged 18 to 30 in good health.

The chain combines TRBV6-6 with TRBJ1-4; 9 bases map to TRBD1. J was trimmed by 7 bases and V by 7 bases; bases with no gene match: 7. Looked up from germline, CDR1 is MNHNY and CDR2 is SVGAGI (reference sequence). The CDR3 length is 14 residues. The CDR3 loop reads CASTDGTGIEKLFF. CDR3 sequence (DNA): TGTGCCAGCACCGACGGGACAGGGATTGAAAAACTGTTTTTT.

This chain connects TRBV5-1 to TRBJ1-2; D gene unclear. The CDR3 is 14 amino acids. In germline, CDR1 is SGHRS, CDR2 YFSETQ. V was cut by 0 bases and J by 2 bases, with 8 bases left in between. The CDR3 here is CASSLGEGNYGYTF. Written as DNA, the CDR3 is TGCGCCAGCAGCTTGGGGGAAGGGAACTATGGCTACACCTTC. Combining the CDR3 with reference TRBV5-1 and TRBJ1-2 gives the whole variable domain KAGVTQTPRYLIKTRGQQVTLSCSPISGHRSVSWYQQTPGQGLQFLFEYFSETQRNKGNFPGRFSGRQFSNSRSEMNVSTLELGDSALYLCASSLGEGNYGYTFGSGTRLTVV.

This clone has only one observation. The rearrangement links TRBV18 to TRBJ2-1; perhaps TRBD2 as D (6 bases). The germline V gene has CDR1 KGHSH and CDR2 LQKENI. The germline V and J ends were trimmed by 3 bases and 7 bases, with 19 bases remaining between them. The CDR3 contains 16 residues. The CDR3 DNA follows: TGTGCCAGCTCACCGAGTCGGGAGTGGGTATATAATGAGCAGTTCTTC. Translation: CASSPSREWVYNEQFF.

DNA for the CDR3: TGTGCCATCAGCCCTACGGGACGGGAGACCCAGTACTTC. Protein product: CAISPTGRETQYF. The chain carries TRBV10-3 and TRBJ2-5, with D possibly called TRBD1 or TRBD2 (5 bases each). Germline CDR1 and CDR2: ENHRY and SYGVKD. The CDR3 sequence is 13 residues long. The V and J ends lost 6 bases and 5 bases respectively, with 13 bases between them.

Here the CDR3 reads CASSESGRGYNEQFF. Written as DNA, the CDR3 is TGTGCCAGCAGTGAATCGGGGAGGGGTTACAATGAGCAGTTCTTC. The chain couples TRBV25-1 to TRBJ2-1, with 7 bases that match TRBD2. Germline trimming cut 1 base from V and 4 bases from J; bases unmatched to any gene: 4. The CDR3 spans 15 residues. The V gene's germline CDR1 is MGHDK and CDR2 SYGVNS.

The V call is TRBV14, the J call TRBJ2-1, with D uncertain. Trimming took 4 bases from V and 9 from J, leaving 13 bases between them. The CDR3 has 13 amino acids. The germline gives CDR1 SGHDN, CDR2 FVKESK. The CDR3 bases are TGTGCCAGCAGCCTCGCACCTTGGACTGAGCAGTTCTTC. This translates into CASSLAPWTEQFF.

The chain couples TRBV14 to TRBJ1-2; TRBD1 matches 8 bases. The V segment lost 2 bases and the J segment 6 bases; nucleotides outside the gene matches: 11. Per the germline V gene, CDR1 is SGHDN and CDR2 is FVKESK. This CDR3 spans 16 amino acids. The CDR3 is CASSQPYAGTGDGYTF. The CDR3 coding sequence is TGTGCCAGCAGCCAACCCTACGCAGGGACAGGCGATGGCTACACCTTC.

The V call is TRBV5-6, the J call TRBJ1-6; D might be TRBD1 (6 bases). The CDR3 runs 14 residues. V lost 7 bases and J lost 5, with 13 bases in between. Germline lookup yields CDR1 SGHDT and CDR2 YYEEEE. CDR3 nucleotides: TGTGCCAGCTTCCTGACAGGAAATAATTCACCCCTCCACTTT. It is translated as CASFLTGNNSPLHF.

The chain links TRBV19 to TRBJ2-7; 7 positions agree with TRBD1. Trimming cost V 4 bases and J 3 bases; bases outside gene matches: 9. CDR1 is LNHDA, CDR2 SQIVND, per germline (reference sequence). CDR3 size: 15 residues. DNA for the CDR3: TGTGCCAGTAGTAACTCCGGGACAGATGGCTACGAGCAGTACTTC. This gives the protein CASSNSGTDGYEQYF.

V gene TRBV27 combines with J gene TRBJ1-2, with D uncertain. CDR3 size: 14 residues. The germline V gene encodes CDR1 MNHEY and CDR2 SMNVEV (reference sequence). V lost 3 bases and J lost 8, with 16 bases in between. CDR3 protein: CASSFLTPGGGYTF. The CDR3 coding sequence is TGTGCCAGCAGTTTTTTAACGCCGGGCGGCGGCTACACCTTC.

This chain links TRBV25-1 with TRBJ2-5; D call uncertain. The CDR3 is 12 residues long. The ends were cut back, 1 base at V and 5 bases at J, with 5 bases in the middle. Germline V gene data show CDR1 as MGHDK and CDR2 as SYGVNS. This CDR3 is CASSEFMETQYF. CDR3 in DNA: TGTGCCAGCAGTGAATTTATGGAGACCCAGTACTTC.

V usage is TRBV2 and J usage is TRBJ2-5, with D uncertain. Germline values: CDR1 SNHLY, CDR2 FYNNEI. This CDR3 is 14 amino acids long. Trimming cost V 1 base and J 3 bases, with 9 bases left between them. Written as DNA, the CDR3 is TGTGCCAGCAGTGAAGAGACTGTTAAAGAGACCCAGTACTTC. Protein sequence: CASSEETVKETQYF.

This chain joins TRBV7-2 and TRBJ2-7; possibly TRBD1 for D (5 bases). The CDR3 runs 13 residues. With 2 bases removed from V and 5 bases from J, the gap between germline ends came to 10 bases. Germline V gene data show CDR1 as SGHTA and CDR2 as FQGNSA. The CDR3: CASSLQGSHEQYF. Written as DNA, the CDR3 is TGTGCCAGCAGCTTACAGGGTTCCCACGAGCAGTACTTC.

This sequence joins TRBV6-5 and TRBJ2-3; D possibly corresponds to TRBD2 (6 bases). Trimming took off 7 bases at V and 4 bases at J, with 15 bases between the two ends. The CDR3 is made up of 14 amino acids. Germline V gene data show CDR1 as MNHEY and CDR2 as SVGAGI. CDR3 region: CASTMGLLADTQYF. DNA for the CDR3: TGTGCCAGCACCATGGGACTTTTAGCAGATACGCAGTATTTT.

For this clone: The same CDR3 is also encoded by other DNA sequences in this sample. The V and J genes are TRBV27 and TRBJ2-7; no clear D gene. Trimming shortened V by 6 bases and J by 0 bases, and 9 bases separated the two germline ends. Germline CDR1 reads MNHEY; CDR2 reads SMNVEV (reference sequence). This CDR3 comprises 13 residues. CDR3 protein: CASSTGLSYEQYF. The CDR3 bases are TGTGCCAGCAGCACCGGCCTCTCCTACGAGCAGTACTTC.

V is TRBV5-6 and J is TRBJ2-7; no clear D gene. This CDR3 spans 13 amino acids. Germline V gene sequence: CDR1 SGHDT, CDR2 YYEEEE. Trimming cost V 2 bases and J 2 bases, with 8 bases left between them. CDR3 residues: CASSFGVTYEQYF. The CDR3 DNA reads TGTGCCAGCAGCTTTGGCGTAACCTACGAGCAGTACTTC. The full variable domain, its missing parts supplied by reference TRBV5-6 and TRBJ2-7, is DAGVTQSPTHLIKTRGQQVTLRCSPKSGHDTVSWYQQALGQGPQFIFQYYEEEERQRGNFPDRFSGHQFPNYSSELNVNALLLGDSALYLCASSFGVTYEQYFGPGTRLTVT.

The V and J genes are TRBV2 and TRBJ2-2, with a weak D call TRBD2 (6 bases). This CDR3 contains 14 residues. Germline V gene sequence: CDR1 SNHLY, CDR2 FYNNEI. Trimming pared 7 bases from V and 0 bases from J, leaving 9 bases between. This CDR3 is CASTRGSNTGELFF. The CDR3 DNA sequence: TGTGCCAGCACTCGGGGGTCGAACACCGGGGAGCTGTTTTTT.

This chain links TRBV6-5 with TRBJ2-1; D might be TRBD1 (6 bases). Germline V gene data show CDR1 as MNHEY and CDR2 as SVGAGI. This CDR3 comprises 13 residues. V shed 7 bases and J shed 10 bases, with 17 bases lying between them. CDR3 in amino acids: CASKTTGLGEQFF. The CDR3 nucleotides read TGTGCCAGCAAGACAACAGGGTTAGGGGAGCAGTTCTTC.

The rearrangement links TRBV2 to TRBJ2-2; TRBD1 matches 10 bases. V was clipped by 6 bases and J by 6 bases; unmatched bases: 13. Germline V lookup: CDR1 SNHLY, CDR2 FYNNEI. The CDR3 spans 17 residues. The CDR3 region is CASSPLRQGARAGELFF. CDR3 sequence (DNA): TGTGCCAGCAGCCCTTTGAGACAGGGGGCGAGAGCCGGGGAGCTGTTTTTT.

About this clone itself: The same CDR3 can be traced to other DNA sequences in this sample. The V call is TRBV5-6, the J call TRBJ2-7; no definite D call. The CDR3 spans 12 residues. The germline V gene encodes CDR1 SGHDT and CDR2 YYEEEE. V lost 5 bases to trimming and J lost 2 bases, with 8 bases between them. The CDR3 DNA follows: TGTGCCAGCAGTTCCACGGCCTACGAGCAGTACTTC. Translated, it gives CASSSTAYEQYF.

Notes on this clone: This sample also contains other DNA sequences that code for the same CDR3. The genes are TRBV5-1 and TRBJ1-1, with D perhaps TRBD1 (6 bases). V was shortened by 0 bases and J by 1 base, with 7 bases between the two germline ends. This CDR3 spans 14 amino acids. Germline CDR1 is SGHRS and CDR2 is YFSETQ. CDR3 bases: TGCGCCAGCAGCTTGGTGACAGGGAACACTGAAGCTTTCTTT. This gives the protein CASSLVTGNTEAFF.

The count of this clone is one. V gene TRBV10-2 combines with J gene TRBJ2-3; D is unclear. From germline, CDR1 is WSHSY and CDR2 SAAADI. This CDR3 region has 12 residues. V was cut by 4 bases and J by 7 bases, with 9 bases left in between. CDR3 protein: CASSAETHTQYF. In nucleotides, the CDR3 is TGCGCCAGCAGTGCGGAGACCCATACGCAGTATTTT.

This chain uses TRBV5-1 with TRBJ2-2; D not certain. The CDR3 extends over 15 amino acids. The V gene lost 4 bases and the J gene lost 5 bases, with 15 bases spanning the gap. Germline CDR1 and CDR2: SGHRS and YFSETQ. CDR3 sequence reads: CASSPSGLGTGELFF. Written as DNA, the CDR3 is TGCGCCAGCAGCCCGTCGGGTCTTGGGACCGGGGAGCTGTTTTTT.

The V call is TRBV4-1, the J call TRBJ2-7; D might be TRBD1 (5 bases). This CDR3 is 16 amino acids long. Germline V gene sequence: CDR1 MGHRA, CDR2 YSYEKL. The V gene lost 1 base and the J gene lost 2 bases, with 15 bases spanning the gap. The chain's CDR3 is CASSQVGNQGAYEQYF. In nucleotides, the CDR3 is TGCGCCAGCAGCCAAGTGGGAAACCAAGGGGCCTACGAGCAGTACTTC.